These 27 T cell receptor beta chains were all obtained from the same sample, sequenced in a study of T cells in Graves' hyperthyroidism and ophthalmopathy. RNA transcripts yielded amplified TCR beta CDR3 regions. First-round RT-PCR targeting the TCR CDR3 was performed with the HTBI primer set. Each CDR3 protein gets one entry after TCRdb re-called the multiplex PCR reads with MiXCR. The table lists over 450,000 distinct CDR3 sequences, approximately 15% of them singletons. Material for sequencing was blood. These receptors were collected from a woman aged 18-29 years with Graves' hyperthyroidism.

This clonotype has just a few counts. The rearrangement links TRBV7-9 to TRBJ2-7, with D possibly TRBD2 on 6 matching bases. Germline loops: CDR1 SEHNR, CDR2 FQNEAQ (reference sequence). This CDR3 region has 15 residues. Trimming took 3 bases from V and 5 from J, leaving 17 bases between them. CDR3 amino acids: CASSLIGGVRNEQYF. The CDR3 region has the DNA TGTGCCAGCAGCTTGATTGGCGGGGTTAGGAACGAGCAGTACTTC.

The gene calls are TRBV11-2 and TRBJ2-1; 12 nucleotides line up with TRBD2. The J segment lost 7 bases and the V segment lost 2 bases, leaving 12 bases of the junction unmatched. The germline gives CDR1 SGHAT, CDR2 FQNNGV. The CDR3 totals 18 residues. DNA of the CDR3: TGTGCCAGCAGCTTACATCCGGGACTAGCGGGTGGTCGGAATGAGCAGTTCTTC. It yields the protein CASSLHPGLAGGRNEQFF.

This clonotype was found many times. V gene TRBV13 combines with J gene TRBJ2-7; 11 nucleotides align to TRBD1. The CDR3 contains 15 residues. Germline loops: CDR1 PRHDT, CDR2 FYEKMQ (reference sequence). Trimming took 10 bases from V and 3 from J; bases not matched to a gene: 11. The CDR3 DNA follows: TGTGCCACCTCGAGCCGGGACAGGGGGTTCTACGAGCAGTACTTC. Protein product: CATSSRDRGFYEQYF.

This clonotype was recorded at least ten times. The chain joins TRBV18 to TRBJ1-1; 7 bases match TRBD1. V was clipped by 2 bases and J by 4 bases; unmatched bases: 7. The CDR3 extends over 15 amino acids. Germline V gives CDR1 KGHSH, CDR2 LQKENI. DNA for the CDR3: TGTGCCAGCTCACCAAGGACAGGCGGAGGCACTGAAGCTTTCTTT. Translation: CASSPRTGGGTEAFF.

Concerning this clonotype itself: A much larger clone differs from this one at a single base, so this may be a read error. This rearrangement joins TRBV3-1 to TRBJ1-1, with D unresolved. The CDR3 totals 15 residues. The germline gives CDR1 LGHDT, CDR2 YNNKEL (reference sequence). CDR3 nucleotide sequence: TGTGCCGGCAGCCAAGAGGGAGGGTTGAACACTGAAGCTTTCTTT. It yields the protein CAGSQEGGLNTEAFF.

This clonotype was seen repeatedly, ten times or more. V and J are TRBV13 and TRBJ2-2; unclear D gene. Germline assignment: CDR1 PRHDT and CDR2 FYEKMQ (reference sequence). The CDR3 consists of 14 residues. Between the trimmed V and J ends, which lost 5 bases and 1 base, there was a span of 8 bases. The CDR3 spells CASSPTGNTGELFF. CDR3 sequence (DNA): TGTGCCAGCAGCCCGACGGGGAACACCGGGGAGCTGTTTTTT.

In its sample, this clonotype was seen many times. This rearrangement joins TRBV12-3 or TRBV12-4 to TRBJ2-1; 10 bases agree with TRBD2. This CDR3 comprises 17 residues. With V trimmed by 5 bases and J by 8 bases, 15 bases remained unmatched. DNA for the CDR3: TGTGCCAGCAGTGCCCACACTAGCGGGATAGTTTGGGATGAGCAGTTCTTC. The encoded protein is CASSAHTSGIVWDEQFF.

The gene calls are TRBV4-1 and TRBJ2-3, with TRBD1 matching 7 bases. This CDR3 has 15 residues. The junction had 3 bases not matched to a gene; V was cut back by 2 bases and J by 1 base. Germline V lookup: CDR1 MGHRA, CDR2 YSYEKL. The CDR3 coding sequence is TGCGCCAGCAGCCAAATTGGGACAGGCACAGATACGCAGTATTTT. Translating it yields CASSQIGTGTDTQYF.

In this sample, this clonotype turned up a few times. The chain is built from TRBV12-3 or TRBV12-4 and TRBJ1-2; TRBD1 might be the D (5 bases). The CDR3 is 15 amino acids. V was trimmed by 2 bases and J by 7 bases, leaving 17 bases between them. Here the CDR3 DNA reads TGTGCCAGCAGTTTACGGGGGGATTGGGGCGGTGGCTACACCTTC. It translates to CASSLRGDWGGGYTF.

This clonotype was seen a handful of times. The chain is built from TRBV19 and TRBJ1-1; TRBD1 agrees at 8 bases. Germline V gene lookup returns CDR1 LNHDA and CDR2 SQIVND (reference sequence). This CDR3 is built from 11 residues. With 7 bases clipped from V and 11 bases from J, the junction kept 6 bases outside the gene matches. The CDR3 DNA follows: TGTGCCAGTACCATTACAGGGGGGGCTTTCTTT. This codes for CASTITGGAFF. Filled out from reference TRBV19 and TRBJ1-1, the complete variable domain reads DGGITQSPKYLFRKEGQNVTLSCEQNLNHDAMYWYRQDPGQGLRLIYYSQIVNDFQKGDIAEGYSVSREKKESFPLTVTSAQKNPTAFYLCASTITGGAFFGQGTRLTVV.

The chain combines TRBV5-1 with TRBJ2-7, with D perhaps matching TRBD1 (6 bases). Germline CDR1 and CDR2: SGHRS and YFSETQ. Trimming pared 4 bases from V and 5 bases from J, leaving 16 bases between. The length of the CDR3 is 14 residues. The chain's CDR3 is CASSPIYRDHEQYF. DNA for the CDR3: TGCGCCAGCAGCCCTATATACAGGGACCACGAGCAGTACTTC.

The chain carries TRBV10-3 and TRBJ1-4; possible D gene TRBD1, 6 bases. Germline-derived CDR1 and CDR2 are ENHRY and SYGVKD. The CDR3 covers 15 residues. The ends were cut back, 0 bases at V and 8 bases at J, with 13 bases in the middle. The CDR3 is CAISESLQGGEKLFF. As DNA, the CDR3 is TGTGCCATCAGTGAGTCATTACAGGGAGGCGAAAAACTGTTTTTT.

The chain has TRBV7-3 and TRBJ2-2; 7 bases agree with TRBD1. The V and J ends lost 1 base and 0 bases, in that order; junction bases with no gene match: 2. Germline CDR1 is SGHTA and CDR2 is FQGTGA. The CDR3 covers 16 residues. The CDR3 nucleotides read TGTGCCAGCAGCTTAAGAGGGGGCGCGAACACCGGGGAGCTGTTTTTT. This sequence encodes CASSLRGGANTGELFF.

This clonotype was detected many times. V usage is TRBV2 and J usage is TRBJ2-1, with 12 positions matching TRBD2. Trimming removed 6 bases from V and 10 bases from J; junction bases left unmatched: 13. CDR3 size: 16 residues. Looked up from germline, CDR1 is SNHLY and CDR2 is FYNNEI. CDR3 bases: TGTGCCAGCAGGGCCCTAGCGGGAGGGTCCAGCAGGGAGCAGTTCTTC. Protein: CASRALAGGSSREQFF.

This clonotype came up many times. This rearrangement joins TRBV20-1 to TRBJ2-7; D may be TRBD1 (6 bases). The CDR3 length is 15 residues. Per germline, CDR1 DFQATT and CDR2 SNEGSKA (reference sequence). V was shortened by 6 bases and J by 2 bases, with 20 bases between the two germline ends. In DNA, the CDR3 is TGCAGTGCCATTCCTTTGGACCAGGGGCCCTACGAGCAGTACTTC. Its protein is CSAIPLDQGPYEQYF.

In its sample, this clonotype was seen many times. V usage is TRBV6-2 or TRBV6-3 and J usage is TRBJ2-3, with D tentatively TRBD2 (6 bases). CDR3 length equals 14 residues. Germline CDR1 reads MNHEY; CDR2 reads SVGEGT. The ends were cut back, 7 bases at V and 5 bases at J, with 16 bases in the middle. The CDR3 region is CASTKEEGRDTQYF. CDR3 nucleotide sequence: TGTGCCAGCACCAAAGAGGAGGGTAGAGATACGCAGTATTTT.

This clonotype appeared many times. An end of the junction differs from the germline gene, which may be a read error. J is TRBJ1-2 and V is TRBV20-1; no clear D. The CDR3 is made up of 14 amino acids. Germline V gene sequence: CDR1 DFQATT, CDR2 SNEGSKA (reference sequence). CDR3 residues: CSARDTFSDYGYTF. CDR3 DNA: TGCAGTGCGAGAGACACCTTTTCGGACTATGGCTACACCTTC.

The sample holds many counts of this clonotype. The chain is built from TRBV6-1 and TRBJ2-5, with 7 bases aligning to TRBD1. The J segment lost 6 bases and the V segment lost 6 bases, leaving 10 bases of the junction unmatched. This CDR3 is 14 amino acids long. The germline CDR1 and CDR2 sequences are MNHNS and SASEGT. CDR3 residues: CASSPTGEVQTQYF. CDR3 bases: TGTGCCAGCAGCCCTACAGGGGAAGTACAGACCCAGTACTTC.

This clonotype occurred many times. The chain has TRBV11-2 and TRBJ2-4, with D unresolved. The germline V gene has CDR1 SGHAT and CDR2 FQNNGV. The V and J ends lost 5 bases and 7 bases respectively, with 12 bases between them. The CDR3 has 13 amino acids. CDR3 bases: TGTGCCAGCAGCCCTTCTGGAAACAACATTCAGTACTTC. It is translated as CASSPSGNNIQYF.

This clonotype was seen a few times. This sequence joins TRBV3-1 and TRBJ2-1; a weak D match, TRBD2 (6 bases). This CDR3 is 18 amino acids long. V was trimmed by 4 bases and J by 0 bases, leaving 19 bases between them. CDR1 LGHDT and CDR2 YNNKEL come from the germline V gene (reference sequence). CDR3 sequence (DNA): TGTGCCAGCAGCCCCGTCTGGGGACTGCTTAGCTCCTACAATGAGCAGTTCTTC. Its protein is CASSPVWGLLSSYNEQFF.

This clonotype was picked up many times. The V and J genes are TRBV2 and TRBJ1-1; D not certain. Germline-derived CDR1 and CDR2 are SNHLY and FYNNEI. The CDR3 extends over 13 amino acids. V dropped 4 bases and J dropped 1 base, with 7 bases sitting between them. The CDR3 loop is CASSVRENTEAFF. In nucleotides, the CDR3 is TGTGCCAGCAGTGTAAGAGAGAACACTGAAGCTTTCTTT. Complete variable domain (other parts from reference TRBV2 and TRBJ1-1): EPEVTQTPSHQVTQMGQEVILRCVPISNHLYFYWYRQILGQKVEFLVSFYNNEISEKSEIFDDQFSVERPDGSNFTLKIRSTKLEDSAMYFCASSVRENTEAFFGQGTRLTVV.

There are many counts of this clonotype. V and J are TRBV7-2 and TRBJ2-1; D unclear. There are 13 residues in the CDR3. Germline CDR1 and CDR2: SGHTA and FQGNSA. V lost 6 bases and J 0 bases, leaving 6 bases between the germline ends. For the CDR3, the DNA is TGTGCCAGCAGGGAGAGCTCCTACAATGAGCAGTTCTTC. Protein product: CASRESSYNEQFF.

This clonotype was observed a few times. The CDR3 DNA follows: TGTGCCAGCAGCTTAGCGACGGGGATCACAGATACGCAGTATTTT. This translates into CASSLATGITDTQYF. The chain carries TRBV7-2 and TRBJ2-3, with D perhaps matching TRBD2 (5 bases). Germline CDR1 SGHTA, CDR2 FQGNSA. The CDR3 is 15 amino acids. With 0 bases removed from V and 2 bases from J, the gap between germline ends came to 9 bases.

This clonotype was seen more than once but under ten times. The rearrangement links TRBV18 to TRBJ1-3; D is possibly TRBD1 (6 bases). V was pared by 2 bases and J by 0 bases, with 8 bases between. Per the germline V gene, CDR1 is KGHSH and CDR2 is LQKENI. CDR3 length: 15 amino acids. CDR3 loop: CASSPRGDSGNTIYF. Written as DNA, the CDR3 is TGTGCCAGCTCACCAAGGGGGGACTCTGGAAACACCATATATTTT.

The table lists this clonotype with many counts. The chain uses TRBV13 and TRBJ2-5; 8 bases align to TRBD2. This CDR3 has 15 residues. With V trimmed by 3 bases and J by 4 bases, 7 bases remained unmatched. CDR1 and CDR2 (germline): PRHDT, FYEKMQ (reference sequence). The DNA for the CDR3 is TGTGCCAGCAGCTTCGGGAGGGGAGTGGGAGAGACCCAGTACTTC. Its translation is CASSFGRGVGETQYF.

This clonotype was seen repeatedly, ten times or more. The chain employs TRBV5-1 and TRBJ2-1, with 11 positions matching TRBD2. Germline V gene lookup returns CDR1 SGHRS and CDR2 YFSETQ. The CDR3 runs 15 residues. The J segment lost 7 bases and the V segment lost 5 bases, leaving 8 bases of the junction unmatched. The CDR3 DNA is TGCGCCAGCAGATTACCGGGACTAGCGGTTAATGAGCAGTTCTTC. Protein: CASRLPGLAVNEQFF.

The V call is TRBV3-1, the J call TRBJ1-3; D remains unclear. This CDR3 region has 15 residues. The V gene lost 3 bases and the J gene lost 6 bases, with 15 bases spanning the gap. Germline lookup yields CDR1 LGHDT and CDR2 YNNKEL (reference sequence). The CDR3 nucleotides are TGTGCCAGCAGCCAGCGTGATGTCTTCGAAAACACCATATATTTT. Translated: CASSQRDVFENTIYF.